This passage covers 7 T cell receptor beta chains from one sample sequenced in a study of blood T cell repertoires in COVID-19 (TCRdb year 2020). Library generation was performed with the immunoSEQ multiplex PCR assay. Drawn from immuneACCESS, this table holds only the in-frame rearrangements with V and J called that TCRdb kept. Clones are partly lost; checked studies trace under half to an unresolved V gene and leave the rest unexplained. The sample data list approximately 250,000 clones, and roughly 86% of these were observed just once. The ten largest clones take up about 6% of the sample. Specimen: peripheral blood. These receptors came from a woman aged 80 or older with COVID-19, enrolled during active disease.

The gene calls are TRBV4-2 and TRBJ1-5, with 8 bases that match TRBD1. The CDR3 contains 17 residues. In germline, CDR1 is LGHNA, CDR2 YNFKEQ. V was clipped by 4 bases and J by 5 bases; unmatched bases: 13. CDR3 nucleotides: TGTGCCAGCAGCCGCCAAGCAGCCGGGACAGGTTATCAGCCCCAGCATTTT. This translates into CASSRQAAGTGYQPQHF.

The chain uses TRBV5-1 and TRBJ2-6, with D possibly TRBD2 on 5 matching bases. V gave up 0 bases and J gave up 0 bases, with 7 bases separating them. Germline CDR1 SGHRS, CDR2 YFSETQ. The CDR3 sequence is 16 residues long. The DNA for the CDR3 is TGCGCCAGCAGCTTGGTCGGGGTCTCTGGGGCCAACGTCCTGACTTTC. Translation gives CASSLVGVSGANVLTF.

In its sample, this clone was seen once. V is TRBV11-1 and J is TRBJ2-1; tentatively, D is TRBD2 (6 bases). Between the trimmed V and J ends, which lost 4 bases and 2 bases, there was a span of 12 bases. This CDR3 contains 15 residues. From germline, CDR1 is SGHAT and CDR2 FQDESV (reference sequence). CDR3 coding DNA: TGTGCCAGCAGCTCGGGACTTCAACCCTACAATGAGCAGTTCTTC. Protein: CASSSGLQPYNEQFF.

V is TRBV6-1 and J is TRBJ2-5, with D tentatively TRBD1 (6 bases). The CDR3 has 16 amino acids. The V gene's germline CDR1 is MNHNS and CDR2 SASEGT. The V end was cut by 0 bases, the J end by 7 bases, with 18 bases between. In DNA form, the CDR3 reads TGTGCCAGCAGTGAAGCGCGATTGACAGGCACAGGGACCCAGTACTTC. This sequence encodes CASSEARLTGTGTQYF.

Comments on this clone: The identical CDR3 is also encoded by other nucleotide sequences in the sample. This sequence joins TRBV7-2 and TRBJ2-7; 8 nucleotides match TRBD1. With 3 bases clipped from V and 5 bases from J, the junction kept 0 bases outside the gene matches. The length of the CDR3 is 12 residues. CDR1 and CDR2 from the germline V gene are SGHTA and FQGNSA. The CDR3: CASSLTGDEQYF. The CDR3 nucleotides read TGTGCCAGCAGCTTGACAGGGGACGAGCAGTACTTC.

The V gene is TRBV2, the J gene TRBJ1-4, with D possibly matching TRBD1 (6 bases). The CDR3 spans 16 residues. Looked up from germline, CDR1 is SNHLY and CDR2 is FYNNEI. V lost 7 bases and J lost 12, with 27 bases in between. CDR3 sequence reads: CASTLSGGREKAELFF. CDR3 nucleotide sequence: TGTGCCAGCACACTTTCTGGGGGCAGGGAAAAAGCGGAACTGTTTTTT.

This clone appeared once. The gene calls are TRBV28 and TRBJ2-7; a weak D match, TRBD2 (5 bases). Per germline, CDR1 MDHEN and CDR2 SYDVKM. V was pared by 3 bases and J by 3 bases, with 18 bases between. This CDR3 region has 16 residues. CDR3 in amino acids: CASSLRAASSFYEQYF. DNA for the CDR3: TGTGCCAGCAGTTTGAGGGCAGCCTCCTCCTTCTACGAGCAGTACTTC.